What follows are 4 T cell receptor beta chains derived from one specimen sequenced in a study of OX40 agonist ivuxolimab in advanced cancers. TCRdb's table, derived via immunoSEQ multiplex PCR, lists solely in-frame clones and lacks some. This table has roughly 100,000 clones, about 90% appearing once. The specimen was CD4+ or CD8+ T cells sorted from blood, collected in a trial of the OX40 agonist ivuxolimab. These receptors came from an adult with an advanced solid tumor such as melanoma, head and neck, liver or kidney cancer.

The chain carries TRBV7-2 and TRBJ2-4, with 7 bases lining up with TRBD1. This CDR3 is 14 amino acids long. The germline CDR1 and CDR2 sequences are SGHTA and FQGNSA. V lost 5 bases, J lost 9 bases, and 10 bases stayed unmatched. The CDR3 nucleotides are TGTGCCAGCAGCGGGGACAGCATCAAGGGCATTCAGTACTTC. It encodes CASSGDSIKGIQYF. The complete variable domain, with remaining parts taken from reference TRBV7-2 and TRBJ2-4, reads GAGVSQSPSNKVTEKGKDVELRCDPISGHTALYWYRQSLGQGLEFLIYFQGNSAPDKSGLPSDRFSAERTGGSVSTLTIQRTQQEDSAVYLCASSGDSIKGIQYFGAGTRLSVL.

The CDR3 loop is CASNEGGRGDTQYF. In DNA, the CDR3 is TGTGCCAGCAACGAGGGGGGGCGCGGAGATACGCAGTATTTT. V and J are TRBV25-1 and TRBJ2-3; perhaps TRBD2 as D (7 bases). The CDR3 length is 14 residues. Trimming removed 7 bases at V and 5 bases at J, with 16 bases between. The germline gives CDR1 MGHDK, CDR2 SYGVNS.

The CDR3 nucleotides read TGCGCCAGCAGCATGAGCACAGATACGCAGTATTTT. It codes for CASSMSTDTQYF. The chain has TRBV10-1 and TRBJ2-3; D unresolved. This CDR3 has 12 amino acids. The germline V gene encodes CDR1 WNHNN and CDR2 SYGVQD (reference sequence). V dropped 6 bases and J dropped 0 bases, with 4 bases sitting between them.

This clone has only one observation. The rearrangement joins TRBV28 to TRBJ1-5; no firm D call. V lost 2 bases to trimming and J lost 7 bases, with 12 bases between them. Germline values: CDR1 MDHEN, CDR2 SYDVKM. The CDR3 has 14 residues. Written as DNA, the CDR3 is TGTGCCAGCAGTTTACGGCTGCCTGAACAGCCCCAGCATTTT. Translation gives CASSLRLPEQPQHF.